In this sample, the clone carrying this TCR beta chain is medium-sized. The target antigen is unknown. Cells sorted as Tregs were CD4+, CD25+ and CD127-/low. Study outcomes and limitations: Tumor Treg TCRs overlapped most with tumor naive CD4+ cells.

Germline loops: CDR1 MNHNS, CDR2 SASEGT. This CDR3 spans 14 amino acids. Between the trimmed V and J ends, which lost 1 base and 5 bases, there was a span of 9 bases. Full-length variable regions came from constant-region reverse primers plus semi-nested Nested Universal Primer A PCR. TCRdb recomputed calls from the 5' RACE reads with MiXCR, one row per CDR3 protein. The sample carries approximately 10,000 distinct CDR3 sequences, 20% to 30% recorded once. The sequence was collected from a female donor with breast cancer. The sequenced sample consisted of Tregs sorted from blood. This chain uses TRBV6-1 with TRBJ2-1, with D uncertain. DNA of the CDR3: TGTGCCAGCAGTGAAGAGTGGAAAAACAATGAGCAGTTCTTC. Translating it yields CASSEEWKNNEQFF.